This TCR beta chain was observed in a study of blood T cell repertoires in COVID-19. The CDR3 runs 15 residues. V dropped 2 bases and J dropped 5 bases, with 15 bases sitting between them. The germline gives CDR1 MNHEY, CDR2 SVGAGI. This clone came up a few times. Original data processing: Amplifying reference gene primers gave estimates of nucleated cell counts. The assay was immunoSEQ multiplex PCR, and TCRdb's table has in-frame clones only and misses some. V and J calls and clone size are copied from that table; D and trimming were computed from the DNA. The sample includes roughly 200,000 clones, about 85% of them seen just once. Participants were aged roughly 18 to 100 years from approximately 24 US areas. Symptom resolution, clearance, or two negative PCRs marked donors in Cohort 3 as recovered.

Sequenced: PBMCs or T cells enriched from blood (not recorded which). This TCR was recovered from a woman in her twenties or thirties who had recovered from COVID-19. The genes are TRBV6-5 and TRBJ1-1; D may be TRBD1 (6 bases). The CDR3 region has the DNA TGTGCCAGCAGTTACGATCGCAGGCAGGGGACTGAAGCTTTCTTT. This sequence encodes CASSYDRRQGTEAFF.